The following is a TCR beta chain sequence with its context. In its sample, this clonotype was seen many times. No cognate antigen has been identified for it. Qualities for individual bases were not recorded, and no much larger clone is one base off. Explained via the paper, the treatment or condition label denotes: live attenuated yellow fever vaccine strain. At every blood-draw timepoint, two biological replicates of bulk PBMCs were collected. PBMCs were isolated from peripheral blood using a standard Ficoll-Paque protocol. TriZol was used to extract RNA from bulk PBMCs, CD4 and CD8 fractions, and dextramer-positive and dextramer-negative fractions. The CDR3 covers 14 residues, taking in both the cysteine and the phenylalanine. Only the CDR3 DNA is retained, 42 bases long and in frame from the first base. According to the germline V gene (reference sequence), CDR1 reads LGHDT and CDR2 reads YNNKEL. V loses 1 base of germline sequence and J loses 6 bases, and the interval between the two ends is 9 bases.

TCR cDNA was made using 5'RACE template switching, a step that added a universal primer site and unique molecular identifiers. Priming for cDNA synthesis came from both the TCR alpha and TCR beta constant segments. Two PCR steps were used to amplify libraries, with sample barcodes and sequencing adapters being added in the second step. Libraries were sequenced on Illumina HiSeq 2500 (2x100 bp) or NovaSeq (2x150 bp). The paper's data handling went like this. Reads were demultiplexed and collapsed into UMI consensus sequences with MIGEC, and V(D)J alignment was performed with MiXCR. Using edgeR on replicate PBMC samples, clonotypes were called vaccine-responding if FDR was below 0.01 and the log2 fold change was above 5 up to day 15. Each bulk clonotype was labeled CD4 or CD8 based on which sequenced repertoire, CD4 or CD8, contained the clonotype at higher abundance. TCRdb reworked the public reads: Q25 trimming with fastp, MiXCR clone assembly, productive beta chains retained. Entries that share a CDR3 protein sequence are merged under the most common genes and DNA. These V and J calls are TCRdb output, not the study's own analysis. The sample table holds about 360,000 distinct CDR3 sequences, of which around 6.4% were seen once. The top ten constitute over 14% of the sample.

This record belongs to a study of T cells after yellow fever vaccination (dated by TCRdb to about 2019). About the full investigation: The SMART-Seq v4 Ultra Low Input RNA kit was used to prepare libraries from fractions with low cell numbers. To follow T-cell clones before and after primary and booster YFV17D yellow fever vaccination, bulk TCR alpha and beta repertoires were sequenced over time. Two healthy male donors, one aged 18 to 29 and one aged 30 to 39 years, were included in the cohort. Bulk PBMC replicates and cell subsets were isolated from blood drawn at multiple timepoints before and after both primary and secondary immunization. Findings and caveats that apply to the study as a whole: Because only a couple of donors were included in the study, the extent to which the findings can be generalized is limited. The secondary T-cell response was found to be weaker but faster than the primary response, with a peak reached on day 5 rather than on day 15. Computational filtering was required because FACS-sorted repertoires could contain abundant contaminating clonotypes from the bulk population. Most clones expanded after primary vaccination (96% of CD4 and approximately 90% of CD8) were re-detected after the booster, suggesting that broad memory maintenance occurred. A small share of clonotypes was detected in both CD4 and CD8 compartments, with the overlap likely arising from convergent recombination.

The chain is encoded by TRBV3-1 joined to TRBJ1-4, with no reliable assignment of the D segment. The TCR sequence derives from a man aged 25 to 40 who received the YFV17D yellow fever vaccine. The sample consisted of PBMCs, taken 5 days after the yellow fever booster vaccination. CDR3 sequence: CASSQVTEHEKLFF. The nucleotide sequence reads TGTGCCAGCAGCCAAGTTACAGAGCATGAAAAACTGTTTTTT.